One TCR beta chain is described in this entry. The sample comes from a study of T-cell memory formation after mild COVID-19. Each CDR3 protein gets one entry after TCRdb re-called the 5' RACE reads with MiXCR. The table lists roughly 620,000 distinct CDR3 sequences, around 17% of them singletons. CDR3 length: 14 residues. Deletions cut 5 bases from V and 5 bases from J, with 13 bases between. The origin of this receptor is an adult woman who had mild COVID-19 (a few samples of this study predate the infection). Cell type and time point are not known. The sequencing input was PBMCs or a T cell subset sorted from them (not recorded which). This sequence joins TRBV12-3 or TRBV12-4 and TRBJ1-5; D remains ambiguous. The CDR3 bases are TGTGCCAGCAGTCGGACCCCGAACCATCAGCCCCAGCATTTT. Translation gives CASSRTPNHQPQHF.